Listed here are 21 T cell receptor beta chains from one sample, sequenced in a study of molecular identifiers for immune sequencing clone quantification. In TCRdb, the PCR reads were re-called with MiXCR into one record per CDR3 protein. This table has tens of thousands of distinct CDR3 sequences, roughly 25% appearing once. Sequenced input: naive CD8+ T cells from blood, with Jurkat cell RNA spiked in. The sample's subset: FACS-sorted CD8+CD4-CCR7+CD45RA+ naive T cells. All receptors come from a human donor in good health. Some libraries in this study had Jurkat cell RNA spiked in.

This chain uses TRBV29-1 with TRBJ2-1; TRBD1 matches at 9 bases. In germline, CDR1 is SQVTM, CDR2 ANQGSEA. The ends lost 4 bases at V and 4 bases at J; junction bases unmatched: 5. The CDR3 contains 14 residues. The CDR3 here is CSVVGTGPYNEQFF. The CDR3 nucleotides are TGCAGCGTTGTTGGGACAGGGCCTTACAATGAGCAGTTCTTC.

This clonotype was seen at least ten times. J is TRBJ2-3 and V is TRBV4-3; 13 bases match TRBD2. Germline CDR1 reads LGHNA; CDR2 reads YSLEER. V dropped 0 bases and J dropped 2; count of bases not matched to a gene: 8. CDR3 length: 19 amino acids. The chain's CDR3 is CASSQDRSGLAGATDTQYF. Written as DNA, the CDR3 is TGCGCCAGCAGCCAAGATAGGTCAGGACTAGCGGGAGCCACAGATACGCAGTATTTT.

A word on this clonotype: This may come from a read error, since a much larger clone is one base off. The conserved phenylalanine or tryptophan is not found at the CDR3 terminus, so this likely reflects a read error. The chain employs TRBV19 and TRBJ1-1, with D unresolved. Germline V CDR1 and CDR2: LNHDA, SQIVND (reference sequence). V shed 6 bases and J shed 6 bases, with 5 bases lying between them. This CDR3 comprises 10 residues. Here the CDR3 reads CASRAAEAFL. CDR3 nucleotides: TGTGCCAGTAGAGCTGCTGAAGCTTTCCTT.

This sequence joins TRBV10-2 and TRBJ2-3, with D perhaps being TRBD1 or TRBD2 (5 bases each). The CDR3 has 11 amino acids. Germline loops: CDR1 WSHSY, CDR2 SAAADI. V shed 6 bases and J shed 9 bases, with 10 bases lying between them. The CDR3 DNA follows: TGCGCCAGCAGACGGGGCTTCACGCAGTATTTT. Its protein is CASRRGFTQYF.

In this sample, this clonotype turned up a few times. The chain couples TRBV27 to TRBJ1-6; 9 bases match TRBD1. V was pared by 4 bases and J by 10 bases, with 8 bases of the junction left unmatched. The CDR3 loop spans 15 amino acids. CDR1 MNHEY and CDR2 SMNVEV come from the germline V gene (reference sequence). CDR3 DNA sequence: TGTGCCAGCAGTTCCGACGGGACAGGGTACTCACCCCTCCACTTT. Translation gives CASSSDGTGYSPLHF.

This clonotype occurred a few times. The rearrangement joins TRBV24-1 to TRBJ2-1; 10 nucleotides align to TRBD2. V dropped 9 bases and J dropped 8; count of bases not matched to a gene: 12. Germline lookup yields CDR1 KGHDR and CDR2 SFDVKD. The CDR3 extends over 15 amino acids. The DNA of the CDR3 is TGTGCCACCCAAGGGACTAGCGACCATGACGATGAGCAGTTCTTC. Translating it yields CATQGTSDHDDEQFF.

Turning to this clonotype: A read error may be the cause here, since a much bigger clone is one base away. This chain joins TRBV5-1 and TRBJ2-5, with 11 bases matching TRBD2. Germline CDR1 reads SGHRS; CDR2 reads YFSETQ. The CDR3 extends over 19 amino acids. The CDR3 DNA follows: TGCACCAGCAGCTTGAGGGAAATAGCGGGAGGGCTGAACGCAGAGACCCAGTACTTC. Its protein is CTSSLREIAGGLNAETQYF.

In its sample, this clonotype was seen a few times. A much larger clone is a single base away; this may be a read error. The chain joins TRBV19 to TRBJ2-3, with a tentative D call TRBD2 (6 bases). There are 14 residues in the CDR3. Germline V gene lookup returns CDR1 LNHDA and CDR2 SQIVND (reference sequence). Trimming removed 10 bases at V and 1 base at J, with 15 bases between. In DNA, the CDR3 is TGTGCCACAAGAGGTGGGACTGGCACAGATACGCAGTATTTT. Translation: CATRGGTGTDTQYF.

This clonotype showed up many times. This chain links TRBV3-1 with TRBJ2-7; the D gene is possibly TRBD1 (5 bases). The germline V gene has CDR1 LGHDT and CDR2 YNNKEL (reference sequence). The CDR3 has 16 residues. V lost 1 base to trimming and J lost 0 bases, with 13 bases between them. CDR3 nucleotide sequence: TGTGCCAGCAGCCAAGTGGTCCGACAGAACTCCTACGAGCAGTACTTC. Residues: CASSQVVRQNSYEQYF.

This clonotype was observed at least ten times. The rearrangement uses TRBV29-1 and TRBJ1-1; D not certain. V was shortened by 0 bases and J by 1 base, with 12 bases between the two germline ends. Germline CDR1 SQVTM, CDR2 ANQGSEA. CDR3 length equals 15 residues. CDR3 region: CSVEDLASTNTEAFF. For the CDR3, the DNA is TGCAGCGTTGAAGATTTGGCCAGCACGAACACTGAAGCTTTCTTT.

This clonotype has only a few counts. The chain uses TRBV9 and TRBJ2-1; D might be TRBD1 (6 bases). CDR1 is SGDLS, CDR2 YYNGEE, per germline. The CDR3 is 15 residues long. The V and J ends lost 0 bases and 5 bases respectively, with 12 bases between them. DNA for the CDR3: TGTGCCAGCAGCGTAGGTGGGGGCATGAACAATGAGCAGTTCTTC. Its translation is CASSVGGGMNNEQFF.

This clonotype was recorded once. The chain links TRBV19 to TRBJ1-3, with D unresolved. Per germline, CDR1 LNHDA and CDR2 SQIVND (reference sequence). This CDR3 comprises 15 residues. V was shortened by 4 bases and J by 4 bases, with 14 bases between the two germline ends. The CDR3 reads CASSNSAGHGNTIYF. The CDR3, as DNA: TGTGCCAGTAGTAATTCTGCAGGCCACGGAAACACCATATATTTT.

This clonotype showed up just a few times. The chain joins TRBV6-2 or TRBV6-3 to TRBJ1-5, with D hard to call. Germline CDR1 MNHEY, CDR2 SVGEGT. The CDR3 runs 12 residues. Trimming removed 2 bases from V and 2 bases from J, with 1 base in between. The CDR3 DNA reads as TGTGCCAGCAGTTACGGCAATCAGCCCCAGCATTTT. Translation: CASSYGNQPQHF.

This clonotype was counted ten times or more. The chain is built from TRBV7-2 and TRBJ1-1; D gene unclear. CDR3 length: 14 residues. In germline, CDR1 is SGHTA, CDR2 FQGNSA. The germline V and J ends were trimmed by 6 bases and 3 bases, with 14 bases remaining between them. The CDR3 coding sequence is TGTGCCAGCAGTTTTATGGGGTTAGACACTGAAGCTTTCTTT. Its protein product is CASSFMGLDTEAFF.

As for this clonotype: One end of the junction fails to match germline, which may point to a read error. The chain uses TRBV5-3 and TRBJ2-7; either TRBD1 or TRBD2 may fit D (5 bases each). Being an ORF, TRBV5-3 has a function that is uncertain. There are 13 residues in the CDR3. CDR3 region: CASSLGVGDEQYF. In nucleotides, the CDR3 is TGTGCCAGCAGCTTGGGGGTCGGAGACGAGCAGTACTTC.

Many counts were recorded for this clonotype. The rearrangement links TRBV6-1 to TRBJ1-5, with D possibly TRBD1 on 6 matching bases. The V and J ends lost 3 bases and 5 bases respectively, with 20 bases between them. The CDR3 length is 17 residues. Per the germline V gene, CDR1 is MNHNS and CDR2 is SASEGT. The CDR3 coding sequence is TGTGCCAGCAGTGAGGGTTATTGGGGGCGAGGGGATCAGCCCCAGCATTTT. Amino acids: CASSEGYWGRGDQPQHF.

There are many counts of this clonotype. The chain couples TRBV4-1 to TRBJ2-5; a weak D match, TRBD2 (6 bases). Germline-derived CDR1 and CDR2 are MGHRA and YSYEKL. V lost 1 base, J lost 5 bases, and 14 bases lay in between. The CDR3 has 15 residues. The CDR3 spells CASSQVLATEETQYF. The CDR3 bases are TGCGCCAGCAGCCAAGTACTAGCTACGGAGGAGACCCAGTACTTC.

The chain uses TRBV4-1 and TRBJ2-6, with D hard to call. From germline, CDR1 is MGHRA and CDR2 YSYEKL. The CDR3 has 19 amino acids. V was shortened by 0 bases and J by 0 bases, with 15 bases between the two germline ends. The CDR3 here is CASSQESRLSLSGANVLTF. For the CDR3, the DNA is TGCGCCAGCAGCCAAGAAAGCCGGCTTTCCCTCTCTGGGGCCAACGTCCTGACTTTC.

This rearrangement joins TRBV27 to TRBJ2-1; 8 nucleotides agree with TRBD1. V trimming: 5 bases; J trimming: 4 bases; junction bases outside the gene matches: 10. This CDR3 contains 16 residues. Germline V lookup: CDR1 MNHEY, CDR2 SMNVEV (reference sequence). The CDR3 loop reads CASSPSAGGVYNEQFF. As DNA, the CDR3 is TGTGCCAGCAGTCCCTCCGCAGGGGGCGTATACAATGAGCAGTTCTTC.

This clonotype was observed once. This is likely a read error, given that the CDR3 carries no conserved phenylalanine or tryptophan at its end. For the CDR3, the DNA is TGTGCCAGCAGTTGGGGGTTAGAGCGGGAGCAGTACCTC. Residues: CASSWGLEREQYL. The rearrangement uses TRBV27 and TRBJ2-5; 8 bases are a match to TRBD2. Per the germline V gene, CDR1 is MNHEY and CDR2 is SMNVEV (reference sequence). This CDR3 has 13 amino acids. V trimming: 4 bases; J trimming: 11 bases; junction bases outside the gene matches: 9.

This clonotype was picked up many times. The chain recombines TRBV4-1 with TRBJ2-7; perhaps TRBD1 as D (5 bases). This CDR3 is 14 amino acids long. The germline V gene encodes CDR1 MGHRA and CDR2 YSYEKL. V dropped 1 base and J dropped 6 bases, with 13 bases sitting between them. The DNA for the CDR3 is TGCGCCAGCAGCCAAGGGCAGGGAAGGGCCGAGCAGTACTTC. Its translation is CASSQGQGRAEQYF.